This T cell receptor (beta chain) was profiled in a study of T-cell reconstitution after alpha-beta-depleted transplantation in children. CDR1 and CDR2 from the germline V gene are KGHSH and LQKENI. This CDR3 is built from 13 residues. V lost 6 bases and J 5 bases, leaving 13 bases between the germline ends. Unique molecular identifiers were incorporated during preparation of the TCRbeta library. Each CDR3 protein is one row after TCRdb ran MiXCR on the PCR reads. This table holds about 980,000 distinct CDR3 sequences, roughly 29% found once. The material sequenced was PBMCs, mostly from graft donor cells, taken 360 days after TCRalphabeta/CD19-depleted stem cell transplant. This receptor was taken from a boy younger than two who had a stem cell transplant for SCID, so the T cells may come from the graft donor. The rearrangement links TRBV18 to TRBJ1-1; weak D call: TRBD1 (6 bases). CDR3 sequence: CASSQDQGTEAFF. CDR3 nucleotides: TGTGCCAGCTCCCAAGACCAGGGGACTGAAGCTTTCTTT.